A selection of T cell receptor beta chains follows, all from one sample in a study of neoadjuvant nivolumab and ipilimumab in lung cancer. Assay: immunoSEQ multiplex PCR; the TCRdb copy retains only in-frame clones and omits some. The table lists around 13,000 clones, around two thirds of them singletons, with approximately 26% in the top ten. The sequences come from peripheral blood, collected after neoadjuvant nivolumab, alone or with ipilimumab, at or shortly before surgery. The receptors shown here come from an adult with non-small cell lung cancer. CDR3s include the opening cysteine and the closing phenylalanine or tryptophan. Rows give clone size only sometimes, using once, few, many, or a class for an expanded clone.

clone size | V gene | CDR3 protein
NA | TRBV30 | CAWRKDRRSTYGYTF
NA | TRBV5-1 | CASSLVISRGLGEQYF
NA | TRBV5-1 | CASSLLREPISSEQFF
NA | TRBV6-5 | CASSASGTGWTEAFF
NA | TRBV10-3 | CAISVVRGNYGYTF
NA | TRBV2 | CASSLAGISTDTQYF
NA | TRBV5-1 | CASQGWGSDTQYF
NA | TRBV18 | CASSVLLDSTDTQYF
once | TRBV11-1 | CASSRDRVPKLFF
NA | TRBV18 | CASSPGLSSGNTIYF
NA | TRBV30 | CAWSVNGDQPQHF
NA | TRBV18 | CASSLISAPAF
NA | TRBV5-1 | CASSSRLAGGNEQFF
NA | TRBV5-5 | CASSLLAGDLSEQFF
NA | TRBV11-3 | CASGSVNTEAFF
NA | TRBV18 | CASSPSRDMNTEAFF
once | TRBV30 | CAWSRGRTGRGGNEQFF
once | TRBV11-2 | CASSLRTDISYEQYF
NA | TRBV5-5 | CASSLAAEETQYF
NA | TRBV18 | CASSPRIPGANVLTF
NA | TRBV5-1 | CASSIGPASGNTIYF
once | TRBV18 | CASSPPPGSTDTQYF
NA | TRBV30 | CAWSTGLRDTQYF
NA | TRBV7-3 | CASSLGGGIEQYF
NA | TRBV18 | CASSHRTGVAYEQYF
once | TRBV18 | CASSPKTGLHEQYF
NA | TRBV18 | CASSPGQGITSYEQYF
NA | TRBV2 | CATHRAQTYEQYF
NA | TRBV29-1 | CSVIGVRGSYEQYF
NA | TRBV10-3 | CAISHRGMGQTYIPWGYTF
NA | TRBV29-1 | CSVEGIPRETQYF
once | TRBV18 | CASSQDRVNYGYTF
NA | TRBV2 | CASSRTGEGEQYF
medium-sized | TRBV9 | CASSVGGQGPGYTF
NA | TRBV5-1 | CASRTPNYNEQFF
NA | TRBV7-9 | CASSLSASGRSNTQYF
NA | TRBV9 | CASSAGQGNEQYF
NA | TRBV11-2 | CASSFIGVNTEAFF
NA | TRBV2 | CASSDSGGNEKLFF
NA | TRBV29-1 | CSVGQQNTEAFF
NA | TRBV29-1 | CSVEYGGTGGTEAFF
few | TRBV5-1 | CASSLGSGETQYF
NA | TRBV5-1 | CASRPTSASISGTDTQYF
NA | TRBV11-2 | CASSLYALQQFF
NA | TRBV5-1 | CASSLGTVFSGANVLTF
NA | TRBV25-1 | CASCPPGQAFQGQYF
once | TRBV7-2 | CASSVAIAGATGDTQYF